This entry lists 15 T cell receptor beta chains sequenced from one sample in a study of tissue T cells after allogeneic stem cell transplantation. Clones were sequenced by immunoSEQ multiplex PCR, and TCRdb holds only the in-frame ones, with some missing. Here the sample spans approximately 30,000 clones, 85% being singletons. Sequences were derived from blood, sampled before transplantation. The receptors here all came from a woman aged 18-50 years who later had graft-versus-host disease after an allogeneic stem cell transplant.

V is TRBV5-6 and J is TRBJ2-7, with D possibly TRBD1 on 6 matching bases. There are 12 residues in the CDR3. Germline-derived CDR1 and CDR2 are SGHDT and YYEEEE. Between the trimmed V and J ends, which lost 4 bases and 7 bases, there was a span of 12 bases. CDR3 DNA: TGTGCCAGCAGCGCCCGACAGGATGAGCAGTACTTC. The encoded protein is CASSARQDEQYF.

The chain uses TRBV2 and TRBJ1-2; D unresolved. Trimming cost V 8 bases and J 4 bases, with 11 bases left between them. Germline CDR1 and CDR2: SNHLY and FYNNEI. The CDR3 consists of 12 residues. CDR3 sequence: CASAPGFYGYTF. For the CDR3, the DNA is TGTGCCAGCGCCCCCGGCTTCTATGGCTACACCTTC.

Here the CDR3 reads CASSEGLAGDEQFF. The CDR3 coding sequence is TGTGCCAGCAGTGAAGGACTAGCGGGAGATGAGCAGTTCTTC. The V call is TRBV6-4, the J call TRBJ2-1, with 13 bases matching TRBD2. This CDR3 spans 14 amino acids. Germline CDR1 is MRHNA and CDR2 is SNTAGT. V dropped 3 bases and J dropped 8; count of bases not matched to a gene: 1.

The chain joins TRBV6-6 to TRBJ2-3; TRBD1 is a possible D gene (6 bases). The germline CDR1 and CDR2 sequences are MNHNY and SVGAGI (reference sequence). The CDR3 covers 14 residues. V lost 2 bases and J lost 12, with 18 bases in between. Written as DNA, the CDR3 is TGTGCCAGCAGTTACGGGCAGGGGAATGGTTACCAGTATTTT. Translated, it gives CASSYGQGNGYQYF.

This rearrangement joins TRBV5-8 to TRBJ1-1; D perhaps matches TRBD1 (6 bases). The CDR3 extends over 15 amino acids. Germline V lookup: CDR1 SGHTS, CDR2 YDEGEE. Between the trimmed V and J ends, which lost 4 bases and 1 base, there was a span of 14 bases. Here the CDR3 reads CASSEPGHWNTEAFF. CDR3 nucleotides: TGTGCCAGCAGCGAACCGGGACACTGGAACACTGAAGCTTTCTTT.

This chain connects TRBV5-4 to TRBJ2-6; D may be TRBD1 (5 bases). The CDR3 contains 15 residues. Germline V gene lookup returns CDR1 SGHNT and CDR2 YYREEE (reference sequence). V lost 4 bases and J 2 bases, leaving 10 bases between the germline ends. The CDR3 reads CASSGARAGANVLTF. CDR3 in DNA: TGTGCCAGCAGCGGGGCCAGGGCTGGGGCCAACGTCCTGACTTTC.

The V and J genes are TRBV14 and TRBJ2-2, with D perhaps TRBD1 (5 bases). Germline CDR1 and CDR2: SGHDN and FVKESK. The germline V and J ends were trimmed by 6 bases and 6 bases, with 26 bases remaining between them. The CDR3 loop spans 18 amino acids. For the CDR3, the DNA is TGTGCCAGCAGACCCCACCGAGGACAAAATATGTACGCCGGGGAGCTGTTTTTT. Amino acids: CASRPHRGQNMYAGELFF.

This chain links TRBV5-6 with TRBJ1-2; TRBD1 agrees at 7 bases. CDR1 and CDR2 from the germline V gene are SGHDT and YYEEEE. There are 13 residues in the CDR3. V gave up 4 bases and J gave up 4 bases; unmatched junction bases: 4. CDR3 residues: CASSPGTVYGYTF. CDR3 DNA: TGTGCCAGCAGCCCCGGGACAGTCTATGGCTACACCTTC. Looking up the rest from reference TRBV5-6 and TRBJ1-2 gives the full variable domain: DAGVTQSPTHLIKTRGQQVTLRCSPKSGHDTVSWYQQALGQGPQFIFQYYEEEERQRGNFPDRFSGHQFPNYSSELNVNALLLGDSALYLCASSPGTVYGYTFGSGTRLTVV.

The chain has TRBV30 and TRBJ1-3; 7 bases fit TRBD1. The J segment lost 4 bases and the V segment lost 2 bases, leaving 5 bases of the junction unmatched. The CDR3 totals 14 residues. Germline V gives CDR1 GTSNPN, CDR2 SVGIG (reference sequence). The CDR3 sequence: CAWSLGTDGNTIYF. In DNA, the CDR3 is TGTGCCTGGAGTCTTGGGACAGACGGAAACACCATATATTTT.

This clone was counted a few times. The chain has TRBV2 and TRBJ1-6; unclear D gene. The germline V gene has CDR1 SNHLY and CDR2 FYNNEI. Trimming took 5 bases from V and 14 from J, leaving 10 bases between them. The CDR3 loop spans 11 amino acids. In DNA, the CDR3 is TGTGCCAGCAGTTCCAGTTGGGCCCTCCACTTT. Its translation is CASSSSWALHF.

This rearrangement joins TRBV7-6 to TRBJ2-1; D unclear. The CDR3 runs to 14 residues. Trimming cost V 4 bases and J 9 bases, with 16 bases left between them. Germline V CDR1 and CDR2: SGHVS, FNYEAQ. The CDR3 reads CASSSPNLASEQFF. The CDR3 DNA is TGTGCCAGCAGCTCCCCCAATTTGGCAAGTGAGCAGTTCTTC.

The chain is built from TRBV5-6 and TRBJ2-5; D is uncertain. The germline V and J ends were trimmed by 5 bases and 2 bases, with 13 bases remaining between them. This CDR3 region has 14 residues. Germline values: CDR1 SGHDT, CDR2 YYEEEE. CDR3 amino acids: CASSSQSGQETQYF. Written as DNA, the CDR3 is TGTGCCAGCAGTTCCCAGAGTGGTCAAGAGACCCAGTACTTC.

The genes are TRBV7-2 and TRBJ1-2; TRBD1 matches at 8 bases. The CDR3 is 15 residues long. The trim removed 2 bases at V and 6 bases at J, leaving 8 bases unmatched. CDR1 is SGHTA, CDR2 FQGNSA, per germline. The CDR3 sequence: CASSLRAGGSDGYTF. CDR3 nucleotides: TGTGCCAGCAGCTTAAGGGCAGGGGGCTCTGATGGCTACACCTTC.

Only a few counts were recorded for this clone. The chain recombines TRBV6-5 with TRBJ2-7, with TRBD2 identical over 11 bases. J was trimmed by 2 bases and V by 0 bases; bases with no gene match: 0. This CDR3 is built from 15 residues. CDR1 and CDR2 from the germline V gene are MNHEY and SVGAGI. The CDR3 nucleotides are TGTGCCAGCAGTTACTCTAGCGGGGGGGCCTACGAGCAGTACTTC. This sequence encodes CASSYSSGGAYEQYF.

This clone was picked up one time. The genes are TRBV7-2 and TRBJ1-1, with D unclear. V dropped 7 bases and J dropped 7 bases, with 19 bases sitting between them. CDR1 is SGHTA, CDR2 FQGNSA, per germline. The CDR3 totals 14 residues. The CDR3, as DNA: TGTGCCAGCACCCTTACCTCCGACGGTCATGAAGCTTTCTTT. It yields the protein CASTLTSDGHEAFF.